The 31 T cell receptor beta chains given below trace back to one sample, sequenced in a study of control samples from healthy donors and cancer patients. Only in-frame clones appear in the TCRdb table, and some are missing; sequencing was by immunoSEQ multiplex PCR. The sample shows tens of thousands of clones, 84% of them seen only once. The sequenced sample consisted of blood. The receptors were sampled from a man aged 50-60 years in good health.

The chain has TRBV2 and TRBJ2-1, with 13 positions matching TRBD2. The ends lost 7 bases at V and 1 base at J; junction bases unmatched: 1. This CDR3 is 15 amino acids long. Germline V gene data show CDR1 as SNHLY and CDR2 as FYNNEI. The CDR3 loop reads CASTTSGGSYNEQFF. The CDR3 nucleotides are TGTGCCAGCACGACTAGCGGGGGGTCCTACAATGAGCAGTTCTTC.

The chain is built from TRBV19 and TRBJ2-3, with 7 positions matching TRBD1. The CDR3 has 16 residues. V gave up 3 bases and J gave up 4 bases; unmatched junction bases: 10. Germline CDR1 is LNHDA and CDR2 is SQIVND (reference sequence). In nucleotides, the CDR3 is TGTGCCAGTAGTATTGGTATGTCAGGGGGTCCAGATACGCAGTATTTT. This gives the protein CASSIGMSGGPDTQYF.

CDR3 sequence: CAISGGLGQKETQYF. The CDR3 DNA sequence: TGTGCCATCAGTGGAGGGCTAGGGCAAAAAGAGACCCAGTACTTC. The V gene is TRBV10-3, the J gene TRBJ2-5; tentatively, D is TRBD2 (5 bases). The CDR3 length is 15 residues. Germline V CDR1 and CDR2: ENHRY, SYGVKD. The V and J ends lost 4 bases and 3 bases respectively, with 15 bases between them.

The chain has TRBV7-9 and TRBJ1-5; D is possibly TRBD1 (5 bases). Trimming left V 6 bases short and J 1 base short, with 10 bases between. The CDR3 is 14 amino acids. Germline loops: CDR1 SEHNR, CDR2 FQNEAQ (reference sequence). CDR3 region: CASRGDLSNQPQHF. As DNA, the CDR3 is TGTGCCAGCAGAGGGGATTTGAGCAATCAGCCCCAGCATTTT.

The V and J genes are TRBV5-1 and TRBJ2-7; the D gene could be TRBD1 or TRBD2 (6 bases each). CDR1 and CDR2 (germline): SGHRS, YFSETQ. Trimming took off 0 bases at V and 2 bases at J, with 12 bases between the two ends. The CDR3 contains 15 residues. The CDR3 region has the DNA TGCGCCAGCAGCTTGGTAGGGGGGATTACCTACGAGCAGTACTTC. Amino acids: CASSLVGGITYEQYF.

This chain connects TRBV7-2 to TRBJ2-1; D perhaps matches TRBD1 (5 bases). The CDR3 has 15 residues. The germline V gene has CDR1 SGHTA and CDR2 FQGNSA. The V end was cut by 1 base, the J end by 2 bases, with 9 bases between. The CDR3 nucleotides read TGTGCCAGCAGCTTAGAGGGGATCCCCTACAATGAGCAGTTCTTC. This sequence encodes CASSLEGIPYNEQFF.

The rearrangement links TRBV29-1 to TRBJ2-1; 7 bases align to TRBD1. The CDR3 loop spans 13 amino acids. Germline CDR1 and CDR2: SQVTM and ANQGSEA. The junction had 4 bases not matched to a gene; V was cut back by 5 bases and J by 3 bases. The DNA of the CDR3 is TGCAGCGTTTCCTCAGGGGGCTACAATGAGCAGTTCTTC. Amino acid sequence: CSVSSGGYNEQFF.

The rearrangement joins TRBV2 to TRBJ2-1; 9 bases are shared with TRBD2. The J segment lost 9 bases and the V segment lost 7 bases, leaving 10 bases of the junction unmatched. CDR1 and CDR2 from the germline V gene are SNHLY and FYNNEI. The CDR3 sequence is 14 residues long. This CDR3 is CASMKGLADTEQFF. CDR3 DNA sequence: TGTGCCAGCATGAAGGGACTAGCCGACACTGAGCAGTTCTTC.

This clone was seen only once. The chain carries TRBV3-1 (or the pseudogene TRBV3-2) and TRBJ1-5; 10 nucleotides line up with TRBD1. This CDR3 is built from 14 residues. J gave up 4 bases and V 3 bases, and 0 bases lay outside the gene matches. Looked up from germline, CDR1 is LGHDT and CDR2 is YNNKEL (reference sequence). CDR3 amino acids: CASSQGQGNQPQHF. CDR3 sequence (DNA): TGTGCCAGCAGCCAGGGACAGGGGAATCAGCCCCAGCATTTT.

The chain employs TRBV12-5 and TRBJ2-5; 9 nucleotides agree with TRBD1. CDR1 LGHNT and CDR2 FRNRAP come from the germline V gene. After removal of 1 base from V and 8 bases from J, the junction contained 11 bases not matched to a gene. CDR3 length: 16 amino acids. CDR3 sequence: CASGLGTLGTGNTQYF. In DNA, the CDR3 is TGTGCTAGTGGTTTGGGCACGTTAGGGACAGGGAATACCCAGTACTTC.

Here the CDR3 reads CASSQGPAGSNEQFF. The DNA for the CDR3 is TGCGCCAGCAGCCAAGGACCAGCGGGAAGCAATGAGCAGTTCTTC. This sequence joins TRBV4-3 and TRBJ2-1; 7 bases line up with TRBD2. V was clipped by 1 base and J by 6 bases; unmatched bases: 6. Per the germline V gene, CDR1 is LGHNA and CDR2 is YSLEER. This CDR3 comprises 15 residues.

The chain employs TRBV28 and TRBJ1-6; 9 positions agree with TRBD1. CDR1 is MDHEN, CDR2 SYDVKM, per germline. V gave up 7 bases and J gave up 5 bases; unmatched junction bases: 6. This CDR3 contains 15 residues. The CDR3, as DNA: TGTGCCAGCACAAACAGGGGGCTGGATAATTCACCCCTCCACTTT. This codes for CASTNRGLDNSPLHF.

The chain employs TRBV19 and TRBJ2-3, with TRBD2 as a possible D gene (6 bases). V was shortened by 3 bases and J by 2 bases, with 12 bases between the two germline ends. Germline V CDR1 and CDR2: LNHDA, SQIVND (reference sequence). The CDR3 loop spans 15 amino acids. The CDR3 bases are TGTGCCAGTAGTATCTACACTAGCTACACAGATACGCAGTATTTT. Its protein is CASSIYTSYTDTQYF.

This clone occurred once. The CDR3 DNA sequence: TGTGCCAGCAGCCTTCGGGGGGGGCAATACGAGCAGTACTTC. It translates to CASSLRGGQYEQYF. This rearrangement joins TRBV9 to TRBJ2-7; 8 bases agree with TRBD2. The V gene's germline CDR1 is SGDLS and CDR2 YYNGEE. CDR3 length: 14 residues. Germline trimming cut 4 bases from V and 4 bases from J; bases unmatched to any gene: 7.

As to this clone: The sample has other DNA sequences that encode this CDR3 too. CDR3 loop: CASSLGGYEQYF. CDR3 nucleotide sequence: TGCGCCAGCAGCTTGGGCGGCTACGAGCAGTACTTC. The chain is built from TRBV5-1 and TRBJ2-7; D unclear. Germline CDR1 and CDR2: SGHRS and YFSETQ. Trimming removed 0 bases at V and 3 bases at J, with 4 bases between. The CDR3 sequence is 12 residues long.

This chain joins TRBV20-1 and TRBJ2-1; no firm D call. The CDR3 extends over 12 amino acids. Germline V gene data show CDR1 as DFQATT and CDR2 as SNEGSKA (reference sequence). Between the trimmed V and J ends, which lost 4 bases and 9 bases, there was a span of 13 bases. The CDR3 sequence: CSAIELSGEQFF. The CDR3 DNA is TGCAGTGCTATTGAACTTTCGGGTGAGCAGTTCTTC.

The rearrangement joins TRBV7-3 to TRBJ2-7, with D possibly being TRBD1 or TRBD2 (5 bases each). CDR1 and CDR2 (germline): SGHTA, FQGTGA. The CDR3 sequence is 14 residues long. Trimming pared 5 bases from V and 3 bases from J, leaving 14 bases between. CDR3 amino acids: CASSPRGGFYEQYF. Here the CDR3 DNA reads TGTGCCAGCAGCCCCCGGGGCGGCTTCTACGAGCAGTACTTC.

V and J are TRBV30 and TRBJ2-5; 10 bases map to TRBD1. CDR1 and CDR2 from the germline V gene are GTSNPN and SVGIG (reference sequence). V gave up 2 bases and J gave up 5 bases; unmatched junction bases: 11. The CDR3 totals 16 residues. Written as DNA, the CDR3 is TGTGCCTGGAGTTGGGGACAGGGGTTGATTTTTGAGACCCAGTACTTC. It is translated as CAWSWGQGLIFETQYF.

This clone came up once. Additional DNA sequences in this sample encode the identical CDR3. V is TRBV10-2 and J is TRBJ1-1, with D unclear. The germline CDR1 and CDR2 sequences are WSHSY and SAAADI. V shed 4 bases and J shed 4 bases, with 10 bases lying between them. The CDR3 has 13 amino acids. CDR3 DNA sequence: TGCGCCAGCAGTGGACAAGGAGGCACTGAAGCTTTCTTT. Translation: CASSGQGGTEAFF.

The gene calls are TRBV9 and TRBJ2-2; D is possibly TRBD1 (6 bases). V lost 0 bases, J lost 2 bases, and 11 bases lay in between. The germline CDR1 and CDR2 sequences are SGDLS and YYNGEE. CDR3 length: 16 amino acids. Written as DNA, the CDR3 is TGTGCCAGCAGCGTAGATGGGACACTTAACACCGGGGAGCTGTTTTTT. Translation gives CASSVDGTLNTGELFF.

This chain uses TRBV10-3 with TRBJ2-1, with 10 bases fitting TRBD2. V trimming: 6 bases; J trimming: 2 bases; junction bases outside the gene matches: 1. This CDR3 spans 14 amino acids. Germline loops: CDR1 ENHRY, CDR2 SYGVKD. Here the CDR3 reads CAIRGTSAYNEQFF. The CDR3 region has the DNA TGTGCCATCAGAGGGACTAGCGCCTACAATGAGCAGTTCTTC.

The chain uses TRBV5-1 and TRBJ2-5; D unclear. CDR3 length equals 11 residues. CDR1 and CDR2 (germline): SGHRS, YFSETQ. V lost 2 bases and J lost 5, with 4 bases in between. DNA for the CDR3: TGCGCCAGCAGCTTTGAGGAGACCCAGTACTTC. It yields the protein CASSFEETQYF. Using reference TRBV5-1 and TRBJ2-5 for the parts outside the CDR3, the full variable domain is KAGVTQTPRYLIKTRGQQVTLSCSPISGHRSVSWYQQTPGQGLQFLFEYFSETQRNKGNFPGRFSGRQFSNSRSEMNVSTLELGDSALYLCASSFEETQYFGPGTRLLVL.

The chain couples TRBV6-6 to TRBJ1-5; unclear D gene. This CDR3 spans 14 amino acids. V dropped 4 bases and J dropped 4 bases, with 11 bases sitting between them. Germline CDR1 MNHNY, CDR2 SVGAGI (reference sequence). CDR3 region: CASSLTQTNQPQHF. In nucleotides, the CDR3 is TGTGCCAGCAGTTTGACCCAGACTAATCAGCCCCAGCATTTT.

The rearrangement joins TRBV7-2 to TRBJ2-1, with D possibly TRBD2 on 5 matching bases. V shed 5 bases and J shed 10 bases, with 21 bases lying between them. This CDR3 has 15 amino acids. Germline CDR1 and CDR2: SGHTA and FQGNSA. CDR3 residues: CASSPLPGMGKEQFF. The CDR3 DNA sequence: TGTGCCAGCAGCCCCCTCCCCGGGATGGGGAAGGAGCAGTTCTTC.

The chain has TRBV6-1 and TRBJ2-7, with 10 bases matching TRBD2. Germline V gene sequence: CDR1 MNHNS, CDR2 SASEGT. The V segment lost 6 bases and the J segment 4 bases; nucleotides outside the gene matches: 9. The CDR3 length is 15 residues. The CDR3 protein is CASSRPAGGLYEQYF. CDR3 bases: TGTGCCAGCAGCCGTCCAGCGGGAGGGTTGTACGAGCAGTACTTC.

The chain employs TRBV5-4 and TRBJ2-5; 11 nucleotides match TRBD2. CDR3 length: 15 amino acids. J was trimmed by 5 bases and V by 3 bases; bases with no gene match: 6. Germline V gene data show CDR1 as SGHNT and CDR2 as YYREEE (reference sequence). The CDR3 reads CASSSKTSGVETQYF. The CDR3 DNA is TGTGCCAGCAGCTCCAAGACTAGCGGGGTGGAGACCCAGTACTTC.

This chain joins TRBV28 and TRBJ2-5, with a possible D match to TRBD1 (5 bases). CDR1 is MDHEN and CDR2 is SYDVKM in the germline V gene. Deletions cut 3 bases from V and 0 bases from J, with 11 bases between. The CDR3 contains 15 residues. The CDR3 DNA sequence: TGTGCCAGCAGTTTTAGGTCAGGGCACCAAGAGACCCAGTACTTC. It encodes CASSFRSGHQETQYF.

This clone was detected once. The rearrangement links TRBV29-1 to TRBJ2-7; 8 bases map to TRBD1. Germline-derived CDR1 and CDR2 are SQVTM and ANQGSEA. V dropped 6 bases and J dropped 3; count of bases not matched to a gene: 7. This CDR3 has 13 residues. Here the CDR3 reads CSVGGQGIYEQYF. The CDR3 bases are TGCAGCGTCGGTGGACAGGGAATCTACGAGCAGTACTTC.

The genes are TRBV11-3 and TRBJ2-1; tentatively, D is TRBD2 (6 bases). There are 15 residues in the CDR3. Trimming removed 1 base from V and 7 bases from J, with 14 bases in between. Germline CDR1 reads SGHNT; CDR2 reads YENEEA. CDR3 amino acids: CASSLVASAGNEQFF. DNA for the CDR3: TGTGCCAGCAGCTTAGTGGCTAGCGCGGGGAATGAGCAGTTCTTC.

The chain has TRBV21-1 and TRBJ1-2; the DNA was not used to check the table's D call, TRBD1. TRBV21-1 is tagged as a pseudogene. This CDR3 region has 14 residues. CDR3 in DNA: TGTGCCAGCAGCCTAGGGGACAGAGGATGTGGCTACACCTTC. It is translated as CASSLGDRGCGYTF.

V gene TRBV30 combines with J gene TRBJ2-7; D possibly matches TRBD1 or TRBD2 (7 bases each). Germline V gene lookup returns CDR1 GTSNPN and CDR2 SVGIG (reference sequence). The germline V and J ends were trimmed by 2 bases and 12 bases, with 14 bases remaining between them. The CDR3 has 11 amino acids. The CDR3 bases are TGTGCCTGGAGTTCCAGGGGGGGCACGTACTTC. The encoded protein is CAWSSRGGTYF.